The subject of this entry is one TCR beta chain. As yet, its antigen is unknown. The sample belongs to a study of glioma-infiltrating T cells. Study-wide results and caveats: Tissue-blood divergence was below expectation in non-neoplastic patients, above in gliomas. Tissue and blood shared very few CDR3 sequences.

Germline CDR1 reads SQVTM; CDR2 reads ANQGSEA. V was shortened by 6 bases and J by 0 bases, with 9 bases between the two germline ends. The CDR3 length is 13 residues. Amplification of TCR alpha and beta CDR3 regions from RNA used iRepertoire nested multiplex PCR. Tissue mRNA or PBMC total RNA, 100-400 ng, went into one-step reverse transcription and amplification. TCRdb analysed the multiplex PCR reads with MiXCR anew, one entry per CDR3 protein. The sample yields 150,000 to 200,000 distinct CDR3 sequences, around 40% seen once. This chain uses TRBV29-1 with TRBJ1-3; D is perhaps TRBD1 (5 bases). This TCR derives from a human donor with low-grade glioma or glioblastoma, undergoing nonglioma brain surgery, or in good health (not recorded which). The sample was glioma tissue, nonneoplastic brain tissue, or PBMCs (not recorded which). DNA of the CDR3: TGCAGCGTCGGACACTTCTCTGGAAACACCATATATTTT. Translated: CSVGHFSGNTIYF.